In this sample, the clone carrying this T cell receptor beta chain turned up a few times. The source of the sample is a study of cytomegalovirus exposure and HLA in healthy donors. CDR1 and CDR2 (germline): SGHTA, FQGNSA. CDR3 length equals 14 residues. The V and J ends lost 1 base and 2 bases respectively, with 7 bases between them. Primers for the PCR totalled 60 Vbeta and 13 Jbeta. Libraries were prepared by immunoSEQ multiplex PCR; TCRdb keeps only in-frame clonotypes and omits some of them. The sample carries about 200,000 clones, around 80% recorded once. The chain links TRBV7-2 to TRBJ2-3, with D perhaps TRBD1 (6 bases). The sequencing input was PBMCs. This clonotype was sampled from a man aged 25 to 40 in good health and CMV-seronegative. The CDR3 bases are TGTGCCAGCAGCTTAGACAGGGACACAGATACGCAGTATTTT. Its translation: CASSLDRDTDTQYF. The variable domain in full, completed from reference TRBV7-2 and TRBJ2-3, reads GAGVSQSPSNKVTEKGKDVELRCDPISGHTALYWYRQSLGQGLEFLIYFQGNSAPDKSGLPSDRFSAERTGGSVSTLTIQRTQQEDSAVYLCASSLDRDTDTQYFGPGTRLTVL.